This T cell receptor (beta chain) was sequenced in a study of regulatory T cells in long-lasting Graves disease. General observations from the study: Persistent patients had more shared public clonotypes (about 2,800) than new patients (about 970). With a small sample size, accuracy may have been reduced.

CDR1 and CDR2 (germline): LGHDT, YNNKEL (reference sequence). V lost 2 bases, J lost 3 bases, and 3 bases stayed unmatched. The CDR3 is made up of 15 amino acids. This clonotype has at least ten counts. What it recognizes is unknown. The time point is: newly diagnosed GD, antithyroid drugs for less than 3 months. Making the TCR library involved RNA that had been extracted from PBMCs. From an endocrinology department in Xi'an, China, came the patients. HTBI primers from iRepertoire and Arm-PCR of CDR3 regions yielded the TCR beta libraries. One entry per CDR3 protein results from TCRdb running MiXCR on the multiplex PCR reads. The table shows 400,000 to 500,000 distinct CDR3 sequences, with 15% occurring only once. The same data also went into a second study, on T cells in Graves' hyperthyroidism and ophthalmopathy. Turning to that study: The HTBI primer set served for first-round RT-PCR of the TCR CDR3.

Source: peripheral blood mononuclear cells (PBMCs), taken at new diagnosis, from a patient treated with antithyroid drugs. The origin of this receptor is a woman in her 30s with Graves disease. The rearrangement links TRBV3-1 to TRBJ2-7; 11 bases line up with TRBD1. In nucleotides, the CDR3 is TGTGCCAGCAGCCAAATGGGGACAGGGGGCTACGAGCAGTACTTC. It translates to CASSQMGTGGYEQYF.